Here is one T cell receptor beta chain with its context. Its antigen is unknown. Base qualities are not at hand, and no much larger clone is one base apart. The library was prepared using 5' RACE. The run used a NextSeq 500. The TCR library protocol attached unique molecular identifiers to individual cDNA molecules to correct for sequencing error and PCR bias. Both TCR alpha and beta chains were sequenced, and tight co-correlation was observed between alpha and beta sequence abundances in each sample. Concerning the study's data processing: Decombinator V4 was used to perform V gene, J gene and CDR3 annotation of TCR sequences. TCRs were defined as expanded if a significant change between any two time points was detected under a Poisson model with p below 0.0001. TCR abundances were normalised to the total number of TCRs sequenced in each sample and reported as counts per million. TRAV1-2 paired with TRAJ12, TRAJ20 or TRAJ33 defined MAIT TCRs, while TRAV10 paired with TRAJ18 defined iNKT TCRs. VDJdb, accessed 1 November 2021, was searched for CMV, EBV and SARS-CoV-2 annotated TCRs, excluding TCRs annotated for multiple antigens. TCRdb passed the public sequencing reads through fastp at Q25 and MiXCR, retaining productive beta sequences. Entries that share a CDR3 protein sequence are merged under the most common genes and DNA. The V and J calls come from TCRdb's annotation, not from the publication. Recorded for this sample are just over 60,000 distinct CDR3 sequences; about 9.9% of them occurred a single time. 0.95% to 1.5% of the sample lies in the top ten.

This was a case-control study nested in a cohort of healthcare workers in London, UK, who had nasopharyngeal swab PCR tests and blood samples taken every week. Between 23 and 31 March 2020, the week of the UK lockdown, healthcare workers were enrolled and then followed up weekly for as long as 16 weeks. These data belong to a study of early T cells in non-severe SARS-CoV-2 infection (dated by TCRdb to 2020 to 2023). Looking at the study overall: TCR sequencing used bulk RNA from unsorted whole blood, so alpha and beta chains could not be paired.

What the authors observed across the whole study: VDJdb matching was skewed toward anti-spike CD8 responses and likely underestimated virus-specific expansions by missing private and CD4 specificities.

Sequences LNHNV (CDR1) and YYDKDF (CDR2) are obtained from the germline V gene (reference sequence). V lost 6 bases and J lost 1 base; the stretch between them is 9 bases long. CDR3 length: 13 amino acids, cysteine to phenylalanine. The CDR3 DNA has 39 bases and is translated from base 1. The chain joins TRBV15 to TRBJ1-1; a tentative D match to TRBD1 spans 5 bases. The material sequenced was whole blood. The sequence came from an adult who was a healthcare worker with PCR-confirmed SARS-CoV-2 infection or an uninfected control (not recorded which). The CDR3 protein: CATSWGKNTEAFF. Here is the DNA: TGTGCCACCAGTTGGGGGAAGAACACTGAAGCTTTCTTT.